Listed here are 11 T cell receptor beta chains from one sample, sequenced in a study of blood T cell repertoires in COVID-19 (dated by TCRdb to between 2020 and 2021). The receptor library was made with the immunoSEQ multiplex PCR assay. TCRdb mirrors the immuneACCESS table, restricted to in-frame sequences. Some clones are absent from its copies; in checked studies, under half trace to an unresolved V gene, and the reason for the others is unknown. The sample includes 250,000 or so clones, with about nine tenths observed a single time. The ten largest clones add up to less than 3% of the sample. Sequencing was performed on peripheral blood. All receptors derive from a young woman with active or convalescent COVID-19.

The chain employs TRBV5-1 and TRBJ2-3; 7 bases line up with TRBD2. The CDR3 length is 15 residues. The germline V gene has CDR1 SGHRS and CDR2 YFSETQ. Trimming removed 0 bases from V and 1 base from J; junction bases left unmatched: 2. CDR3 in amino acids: CASSLDAGGTDTQYF. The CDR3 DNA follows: TGCGCCAGCAGCTTGGATGCGGGGGGCACAGATACGCAGTATTTT.

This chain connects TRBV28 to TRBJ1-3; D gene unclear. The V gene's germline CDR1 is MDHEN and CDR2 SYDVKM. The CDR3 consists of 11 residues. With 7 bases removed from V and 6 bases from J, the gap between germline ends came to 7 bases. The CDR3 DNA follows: TGTGCCAGCACCCAGGAAAACACCATATATTTT. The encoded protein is CASTQENTIYF. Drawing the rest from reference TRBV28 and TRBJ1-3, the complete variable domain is DVKVTQSSRYLVKRTGEKVFLECVQDMDHENMFWYRQDPGLGLRLIYFSYDVKMKEKGDIPEGYSVSREKKERFSLILESASTNQTSMYLCASTQENTIYFGEGSWLTVV.

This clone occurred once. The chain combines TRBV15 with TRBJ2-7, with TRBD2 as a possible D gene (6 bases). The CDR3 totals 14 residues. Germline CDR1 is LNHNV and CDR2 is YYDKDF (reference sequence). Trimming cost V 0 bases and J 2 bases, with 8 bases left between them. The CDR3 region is CATSREWGAYEQYF. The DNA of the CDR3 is TGTGCCACCAGCAGAGAATGGGGGGCCTACGAGCAGTACTTC.

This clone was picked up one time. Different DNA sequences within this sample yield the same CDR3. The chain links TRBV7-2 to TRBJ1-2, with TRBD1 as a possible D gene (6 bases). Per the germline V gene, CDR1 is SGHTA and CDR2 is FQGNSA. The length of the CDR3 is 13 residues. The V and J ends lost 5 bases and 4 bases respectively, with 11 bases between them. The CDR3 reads CASSSRGGYGYTF. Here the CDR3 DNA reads TGTGCCAGCAGCAGCAGAGGGGGCTATGGCTACACCTTC.

CDR3 sequence: CARIYRDRGRLGGNQPQHF. CDR3 DNA sequence: TGTGCCAGGATTTACCGGGACAGGGGTCGTTTGGGGGGTAATCAGCCCCAGCATTTT. The V gene is TRBV24-1, the J gene TRBJ1-5; TRBD1 aligns across 10 bases. CDR1 is KGHDR, CDR2 SFDVKD, per germline. V was clipped by 11 bases and J by 4 bases; unmatched bases: 22. The CDR3 extends over 19 amino acids.

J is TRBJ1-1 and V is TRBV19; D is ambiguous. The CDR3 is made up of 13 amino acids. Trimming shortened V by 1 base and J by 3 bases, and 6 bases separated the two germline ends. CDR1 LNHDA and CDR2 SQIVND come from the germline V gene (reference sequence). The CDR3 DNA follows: TGTGCCAGTAGTATAGCCAGGCACACTGAAGCTTTCTTT. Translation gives CASSIARHTEAFF.

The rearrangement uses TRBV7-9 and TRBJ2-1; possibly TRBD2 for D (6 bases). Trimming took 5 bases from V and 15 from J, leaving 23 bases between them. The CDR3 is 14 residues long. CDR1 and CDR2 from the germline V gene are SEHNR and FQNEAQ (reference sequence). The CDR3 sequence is CASSPSTLASRGFF. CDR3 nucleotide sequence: TGTGCCAGCAGCCCCTCCACGCTAGCGTCCCGGGGGTTCTTC.

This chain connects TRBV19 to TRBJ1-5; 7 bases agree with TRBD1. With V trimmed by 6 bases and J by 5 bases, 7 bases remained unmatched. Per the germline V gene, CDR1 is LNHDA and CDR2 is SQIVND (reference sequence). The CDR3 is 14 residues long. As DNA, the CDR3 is TGTGCCAGTAGCCGCCGGGACAGCTATCAGCCCCAGCATTTT. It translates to CASSRRDSYQPQHF.

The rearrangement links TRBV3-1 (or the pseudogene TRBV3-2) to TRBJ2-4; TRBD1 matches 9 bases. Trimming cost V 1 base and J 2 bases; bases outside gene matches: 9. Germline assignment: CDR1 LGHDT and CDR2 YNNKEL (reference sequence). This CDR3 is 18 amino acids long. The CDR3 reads CASSQVKSGTGTKNIQYF. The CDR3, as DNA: TGTGCCAGCAGCCAAGTAAAATCTGGGACAGGGACCAAAAACATTCAGTACTTC.

This CDR3 reads CASSLYAGGPHEQFF. The CDR3 bases are TGTGCCAGCAGCTTGTATGCGGGGGGGCCCCATGAGCAGTTCTTC. The genes are TRBV5-4 and TRBJ2-1; TRBD2 aligns across 9 bases. This CDR3 has 15 residues. Germline V gene data show CDR1 as SGHNT and CDR2 as YYREEE (reference sequence). V lost 1 base and J lost 8; bases outside the gene matches: 7.

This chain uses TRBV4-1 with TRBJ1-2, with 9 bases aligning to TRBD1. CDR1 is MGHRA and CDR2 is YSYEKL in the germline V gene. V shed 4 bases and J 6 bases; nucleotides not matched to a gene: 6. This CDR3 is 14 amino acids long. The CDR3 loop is CASSRVDRGDGYTF. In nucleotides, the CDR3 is TGCGCCAGCAGCCGAGTGGACAGGGGTGATGGCTACACCTTC.